The TCR beta chain described here comes from a study of blood T cell repertoires in COVID-19. This clone has only a few counts. Clones were read by immunoSEQ multiplex PCR, and TCRdb kept only the in-frame ones, dropping some. This sample carries some 140,000 clones, more than 70% of them seen once, and the ten largest clones take 5% to 7%. CDR3 length: 19 amino acids. The ends were cut back, 3 bases at V and 10 bases at J, with 31 bases in the middle. Germline values: CDR1 MNHEY, CDR2 SMNVEV (reference sequence). Sequenced material: PBMCs or T cells enriched from blood (not recorded which). The chain combines TRBV27 with TRBJ2-1, with a possible D match to TRBD2 (6 bases). The receptor comes from a man aged 35 to 55 with acute COVID-19. The CDR3 protein is CASSFKTGSGTRTFREQFF. The DNA for the CDR3 is TGTGCCAGCAGTTTCAAAACCGGATCCGGGACTCGCACCTTCAGGGAGCAGTTCTTC.